The sample holds one count of the clone carrying this T cell receptor beta chain. Its antigen remains unidentified. The PCR made use of 60 Vbeta and 13 Jbeta primers. Data came from immunoSEQ multiplex PCR; TCRdb stores just in-frame clones and leaves some out. The table shows just over 95,000 clones, with 60% to 85% occurring only once. The germline V and J ends were trimmed by 3 bases and 2 bases, with 8 bases remaining between them. The CDR3 has 13 residues. Germline V gives CDR1 LNHDA, CDR2 SQIVND (reference sequence). This sample is drawn from a study of cytomegalovirus exposure and HLA in healthy donors. Study findings and constraints: In a later analysis, the majority of CMV-associated beta chains seemingly showed HLA restriction. Later analysis identified several of the most significant clusters that appeared linked to common viral pathogens.

Healthy donors of bone marrow made up the group. Specimen: PBMCs. The V and J genes are TRBV19 and TRBJ2-7, with D unresolved. The receptor was derived from a woman in her thirties or forties in good health and CMV-seronegative. The chain's CDR3 is CASSIAGAYEQYF. DNA for the CDR3: TGTGCCAGTAGTATTGCCGGAGCCTACGAGCAGTACTTC.